This entry lists 24 T cell receptor beta chains sequenced from one sample in a study of graft-versus-host responses after intestinal transplantation. Profiled with immunoSEQ multiplex PCR; TCRdb holds only in-frame clones, not every one. The data contain about 25,000 clones, around 96% of them singletons. Source: PBMCs, taken just over 29 days after intestinal transplant. These TCRs come from a human patient who received an intestinal transplant, so some T cells may come from the graft donor.

The rearrangement joins TRBV27 to TRBJ2-5; D gene unclear. Germline assignment: CDR1 MNHEY and CDR2 SMNVEV (reference sequence). This CDR3 contains 13 residues. The V gene lost 5 bases and the J gene lost 0 bases, with 7 bases spanning the gap. This CDR3 reads CASSRVDQETQYF. CDR3 coding DNA: TGTGCCAGCAGTCGGGTGGACCAAGAGACCCAGTACTTC.

The CDR3 reads CASGSSRFHGYTF. CDR3 DNA: TGTGCCAGCGGGTCTAGTCGATTCCATGGCTACACCTTC. The chain joins TRBV9 to TRBJ1-2, with D unclear. Germline assignment: CDR1 SGDLS and CDR2 YYNGEE. The germline V and J ends were trimmed by 7 bases and 6 bases, with 16 bases remaining between them. This CDR3 is built from 13 residues.

The V gene is TRBV27, the J gene TRBJ2-5; no definite D call. The germline CDR1 and CDR2 sequences are MNHEY and SMNVEV (reference sequence). This CDR3 has 14 residues. V lost 6 bases and J 0 bases, leaving 11 bases between the germline ends. CDR3 amino acids: CASSTTEDQETQYF. The CDR3, as DNA: TGTGCCAGCAGCACAACAGAGGACCAAGAGACCCAGTACTTC.

This clone has only one observation. This sequence joins TRBV19 and TRBJ2-1, with 10 bases that match TRBD2. J was trimmed by 2 bases and V by 5 bases; bases with no gene match: 6. The CDR3 covers 16 residues. The germline V gene has CDR1 LNHDA and CDR2 SQIVND (reference sequence). Here the CDR3 reads CASSPYSGGPYNEQFF. The CDR3, as DNA: TGTGCCAGTAGTCCCTATAGCGGGGGGCCCTACAATGAGCAGTTCTTC.

The chain recombines TRBV7-9 with TRBJ2-1; TRBD1 is a possible D gene (7 bases). This CDR3 contains 12 residues. Trimming took 8 bases from V and 5 from J, leaving 10 bases between them. The V gene's germline CDR1 is SEHNR and CDR2 FQNEAQ (reference sequence). The CDR3 protein is CASRGTDNEQFF. Here the CDR3 DNA reads TGTGCCAGCCGGGGGACAGACAATGAGCAGTTCTTC.

As DNA, the CDR3 is TGTGCCAGCAGCCCAGCCGGGGTCCAAGAGACCCAGTACTTC. Translated: CASSPAGVQETQYF. The rearrangement uses TRBV11-2 and TRBJ2-5; possible D gene TRBD2, 5 bases. The V gene's germline CDR1 is SGHAT and CDR2 FQNNGV. V was trimmed by 5 bases and J by 1 base, leaving 11 bases between them. There are 14 residues in the CDR3.

V usage is TRBV7-2 and J usage is TRBJ2-5, with TRBD2 as a possible D gene (6 bases). Germline lookup yields CDR1 SGHTA and CDR2 FQGNSA. V was shortened by 4 bases and J by 2 bases, with 14 bases between the two germline ends. This CDR3 has 15 residues. The CDR3 here is CASSSRAGLQETQYF. The CDR3 nucleotides are TGTGCCAGCAGCTCCCGGGCGGGGTTACAAGAGACCCAGTACTTC.

J is TRBJ1-1 and V is TRBV4-3; D may be TRBD1 (6 bases). The CDR3 is made up of 17 amino acids. V lost 2 bases, J lost 3 bases, and 19 bases lay in between. Looked up from germline, CDR1 is LGHNA and CDR2 is YSLEER. CDR3 nucleotide sequence: TGCGCCAGCAGCCAAACCGGGACAAATGGGGGGGACACTGAAGCTTTCTTT. This sequence encodes CASSQTGTNGGDTEAFF.

CDR3 nucleotides: TGTGCCAGCAGTTTAGCTCCGCCCGGGGGTGGCTACACCTTC. Translating it yields CASSLAPPGGGYTF. This sequence joins TRBV28 and TRBJ1-2; D might be TRBD1 (5 bases). This CDR3 spans 14 amino acids. Trimming stripped 2 bases from V and 7 bases from J, with 14 bases between. The germline CDR1 and CDR2 sequences are MDHEN and SYDVKM.

The chain recombines TRBV27 with TRBJ2-7; D ambiguous. V lost 5 bases, J lost 7 bases, and 6 bases lay in between. The CDR3 has 10 residues. Germline V lookup: CDR1 MNHEY, CDR2 SMNVEV (reference sequence). The CDR3 sequence is CASSPEEQYF. The CDR3 DNA follows: TGTGCCAGCAGTCCGGAAGAGCAGTACTTC.

The chain links TRBV2 to TRBJ2-7; TRBD1 aligns across 7 bases. Germline V gene data show CDR1 as SNHLY and CDR2 as FYNNEI. V shed 7 bases, J shed 0 bases, and the junction held 9 bases outside the gene matches. The CDR3 has 15 residues. The chain's CDR3 is CASTEGAAASYEQYF. Written as DNA, the CDR3 is TGTGCCAGCACCGAGGGGGCGGCCGCCTCCTACGAGCAGTACTTC.

The CDR3 is CASTLTGAGGNTIYF. The CDR3 bases are TGTGCCAGCACCCTTACGGGGGCAGGAGGAAACACCATATATTTT. This rearrangement joins TRBV28 to TRBJ1-3; possible D gene TRBD1, 6 bases. V dropped 7 bases and J dropped 4 bases, with 17 bases sitting between them. Germline V lookup: CDR1 MDHEN, CDR2 SYDVKM. CDR3 length: 15 residues.

The CDR3 loop reads CASSLEVLAIRANTGELFF. The DNA for the CDR3 is TGTGCCAGCAGCTTAGAAGTCTTAGCGATACGCGCGAACACCGGGGAGCTGTTTTTT. The J gene is TRBJ2-2, the V gene TRBV7-2; D perhaps matches TRBD2 (5 bases). V was pared by 1 base and J by 0 bases, with 18 bases between. The CDR3 consists of 19 residues. The germline V gene has CDR1 SGHTA and CDR2 FQGNSA.

This sequence joins TRBV5-4 and TRBJ2-3; the D is unclear. CDR3 length: 14 amino acids. With 4 bases removed from V and 4 bases from J, the gap between germline ends came to 13 bases. Germline-derived CDR1 and CDR2 are SGHNT and YYREEE (reference sequence). The CDR3 DNA reads TGTGCCAGCAGCCCAACAACGCGCGCAGATACGCAGTATTTT. Translated, it gives CASSPTTRADTQYF.

This clone was seen just once. V gene TRBV10-1 combines with J gene TRBJ1-4; 8 bases agree with TRBD1. This CDR3 spans 15 amino acids. V shed 5 bases and J 8 bases; nucleotides not matched to a gene: 10. Germline CDR1 reads WNHNN; CDR2 reads SYGVQD (reference sequence). CDR3 region: CASSLPDRGDEKLFF. Here the CDR3 DNA reads TGCGCCAGCAGTCTACCTGACAGGGGCGACGAAAAACTGTTTTTT.

The chain carries TRBV7-2 and TRBJ2-5; 8 positions agree with TRBD2. Germline V CDR1 and CDR2: SGHTA, FQGNSA. This CDR3 comprises 16 residues. J was trimmed by 1 base and V by 1 base; bases with no gene match: 5. This chain's CDR3 is CASSLVGAGGQETQYF. DNA of the CDR3: TGTGCCAGCAGCTTAGTGGGGGCGGGGGGCCAAGAGACCCAGTACTTC.

The chain couples TRBV27 to TRBJ2-7; 11 nucleotides line up with TRBD2. V lost 6 bases and J lost 9; bases outside the gene matches: 13. Looked up from germline, CDR1 is MNHEY and CDR2 is SMNVEV (reference sequence). The CDR3 loop spans 15 amino acids. CDR3 nucleotides: TGTGCCAGCAGCCCACCGCTAGCGGGAGGAGGAGTGCAGTACTTC. It yields the protein CASSPPLAGGGVQYF.

The chain links TRBV9 to TRBJ1-4; unclear D gene. The length of the CDR3 is 16 residues. Per the germline V gene, CDR1 is SGDLS and CDR2 is YYNGEE. Deletions cut 0 bases from V and 2 bases from J, with 11 bases between. The chain's CDR3 is CASSVGPGWTNEKLFF. The CDR3 nucleotides are TGTGCCAGCAGCGTAGGACCGGGTTGGACTAATGAAAAACTGTTTTTT.

V gene TRBV2 combines with J gene TRBJ1-1; TRBD1 matches at 9 bases. J lost 3 bases, V lost 6 bases, and 26 bases had no gene match. From germline, CDR1 is SNHLY and CDR2 FYNNEI. The CDR3 loop spans 21 amino acids. CDR3 region: CASSDSPIQGARPSMDTEAFF. CDR3 coding DNA: TGTGCCAGCAGCGACAGCCCAATACAGGGGGCGCGTCCCTCGATGGACACTGAAGCTTTCTTT.

This chain uses TRBV4-1 with TRBJ2-7, with D possibly TRBD2 on 6 matching bases. V was shortened by 4 bases and J by 0 bases, with 13 bases between the two germline ends. The germline V gene encodes CDR1 MGHRA and CDR2 YSYEKL. CDR3 length equals 15 residues. For the CDR3, the DNA is TGCGCCAGCAGCCCCCGGGACTCGAGCTCCTACGAGCAGTACTTC. It codes for CASSPRDSSSYEQYF.

This sequence joins TRBV5-6 and TRBJ2-7; D might be TRBD1 (6 bases). In germline, CDR1 is SGHDT, CDR2 YYEEEE. CDR3 length: 14 amino acids. V was clipped by 3 bases and J by 6 bases, with 16 bases between them. The CDR3 DNA reads TGTGCCAGCAGCTCAATCTACAGGGTCGGCGAGCAGTACTTC. Amino acid sequence: CASSSIYRVGEQYF.

The V gene is TRBV11-2, the J gene TRBJ2-7; a weak D match, TRBD1 (5 bases). Per germline, CDR1 SGHAT and CDR2 FQNNGV. The ends were cut back, 5 bases at V and 3 bases at J, with 20 bases in the middle. CDR3 length: 16 amino acids. The CDR3 region has the DNA TGTGCCAGCAGCCATTTGGGTGGGTCCCAGGGCTACGAGCAGTACTTC. Translated, it gives CASSHLGGSQGYEQYF.

The chain links TRBV19 to TRBJ2-3, with a tentative D call TRBD2 (6 bases). The V end was cut by 3 bases, the J end by 1 base, with 14 bases between. The germline gives CDR1 LNHDA, CDR2 SQIVND (reference sequence). CDR3 length: 16 amino acids. Here the CDR3 DNA reads TGTGCCAGTAGTATTAGGGTGGCTAGCGGCACAGATACGCAGTATTTT. It yields the protein CASSIRVASGTDTQYF.

The chain joins TRBV27 to TRBJ1-1; D not resolved. The CDR3 contains 14 residues. Germline V lookup: CDR1 MNHEY, CDR2 SMNVEV (reference sequence). The V end was cut by 3 bases, the J end by 8 bases, with 16 bases between. The CDR3 DNA reads TGTGCCAGCAGTTTGAACCCCAGCCCCTGGGAAGCTTTCTTT. Translated: CASSLNPSPWEAFF.